The rows below give T cell receptor beta chains drawn from one sample of a study of T cells in localized non-small cell lung cancer. Measured with immunoSEQ multiplex PCR; TCRdb has only the in-frame clones, and not every one. The table includes around 130,000 clones, roughly 90% detected once. This material consisted of peripheral blood, taken before any cancer treatment. Receptor source: a female donor older than 55 with stage I lung adenocarcinoma. Both conserved end residues are part of each CDR3. The D gene is left open where the match is weak. Only part of the rows carry a size: once, few, many, or a class if the clone is expanded.

cdr3_aa cdr3_nt clone_size j_call d_call v_call
CASTSNYEQYF TGTGCCAGCACCTCTAACTACGAGCAGTACTTC . TRBJ2-7 . TRBV7-9
CASSISTGRISDEKLFF TGTGCCAGTAGTATTTCGACAGGGAGGATCAGTGATGAAAAACTGTTTTTT . TRBJ1-4 TRBD1 TRBV19
CASKSLQGWFF TGTGCCAGCAAATCTCTCCAGGGTTGGTTCTTC . TRBJ2-1 . TRBV2
CSVAGHTMLTEAFF TGCAGCGTTGCGGGACATACCATGCTCACTGAAGCTTTCTTT . TRBJ1-1 . TRBV29-1
CAWSVWGQQETQYF TGTGCCTGGAGTGTGTGGGGACAGCAAGAGACCCAGTACTTC . TRBJ2-5 TRBD1 TRBV30
CASSTGGSTDTQYF TGTGCCAGCAGCACGGGTGGTAGCACAGATACGCAGTATTTT . TRBJ2-3 . TRBV11-2
CASSLGTGRPYEQYF TGTGCCAGCAGCTTGGGGACAGGTAGGCCCTACGAGCAGTACTTC . TRBJ2-7 TRBD1 TRBV5-8
CASSTGGSGANVLTF TGTGCCAGTAGCACAGGGGGCTCTGGGGCCAACGTCCTGACTTTC . TRBJ2-6 TRBD1 TRBV19
CASRQGVYEQYF TGTGCCAGCAGGCAAGGGGTTTACGAGCAGTACTTC . TRBJ2-7 . TRBV6-5
CASSYTSGSAAGELFF TGTGCCAGCAGCTATACTAGCGGGAGTGCGGCCGGGGAGCTGTTTTTT once TRBJ2-2 TRBD2 TRBV11-3
CASSRTSGSTDTQYF TGTGCCAGCAGCCGGACTAGCGGAAGCACAGATACGCAGTATTTT once TRBJ2-3 TRBD2 TRBV7-3
CAIDTGKGGGYTF TGTGCCATCGACACTGGAAAGGGAGGTGGCTACACCTTC . TRBJ1-2 . TRBV28
CASSELLAGGADTQYF TGCGCCAGCAGTGAACTACTAGCGGGAGGGGCAGATACGCAGTATTTT . TRBJ2-3 TRBD2 TRBV10-1
CASSPERVIRTGGLGYQETQYF TGTGCCAGCAGCCCGGAAAGGGTTATACGGACAGGGGGTTTGGGGTACCAAGAGACCCAGTACTTC . TRBJ2-5 TRBD1 TRBV9
CAWSLNTAYNEQFF TGTGCCTGGAGTCTTAACACGGCCTACAATGAGCAGTTCTTC . TRBJ2-1 . TRBV30
CASSEGGLYGYTF TGTGCCAGCAGTGAAGGAGGCCTCTATGGCTACACCTTC . TRBJ1-2 . TRBV2
CAISDQLGGEETQYF TGTGCCATCAGTGACCAACTTGGGGGGGAAGAGACCCAGTACTTC . TRBJ2-5 TRBD2 TRBV10-3
CASSLGGQTQYF TGTGCCAGCAGCTTAGGCGGTCAGACCCAGTACTTC . TRBJ2-5 . TRBV7-7
CASSLDRVGQPQHF TGTGCCAGCAGCTTAGACAGGGTGGGGCAGCCCCAGCATTTT . TRBJ1-5 TRBD1 TRBV6-6
CASSPRGGIVTEAFF TGTGCCAGCAGCCCCCGAGGGGGAATCGTAACTGAAGCTTTCTTT . TRBJ1-1 . TRBV7-2
CASSTVGENTIYF TGCGCCAGCAGCACTGTGGGGGAAAACACCATATATTTT . TRBJ1-3 . TRBV5-1
CASSLGRSEKLFF TGTGCCAGCAGCTTGGGACGGAGTGAAAAACTGTTTTTT . TRBJ1-4 . TRBV7-9
CASSASTEEYF TGTGCCAGCAGCGCTTCGACAGAGGAGTACTTC . TRBJ2-7 . TRBV11-2
CASSDDRGLYGYTF TGTGCCAGCAGCGACGACAGGGGTTTATATGGCTACACCTTC . TRBJ1-2 TRBD1 TRBV2
CASSFGLAGGENIQYF TGTGCCAGCAGTTTCGGACTAGCGGGGGGGGAAAACATTCAGTACTTC . TRBJ2-4 TRBD2 TRBV6-5
CAWSSYDENTEAFF TGTGCCTGGAGTTCTTACGACGAGAACACTGAAGCTTTCTTT few TRBJ1-1 . TRBV30
CASSREQEYNEQFF TGCGCCAGCAGCCGAGAACAGGAGTACAATGAGCAGTTCTTC . TRBJ2-1 . TRBV5-1
CASSSGKRIFQETQYF TGTGCCAGCAGCTCAGGGAAAAGAATCTTCCAAGAGACCCAGTACTTC . TRBJ2-5 . TRBV5-6
CASSQDRVQSEQYF TGTGCCAGCAGCCAAGACAGGGTACAGAGCGAGCAGTACTTC . TRBJ2-7 . TRBV14
CASSLREYANEQYF TGTGCCAGCAGTTTGCGGGAGTATGCCAACGAGCAGTACTTC . TRBJ2-7 TRBD2 TRBV6-5
CASSYGSWGNTIYF TGTGCCAGCAGTTATGGCTCTTGGGGAAACACCATATATTTT . TRBJ1-3 . TRBV6-5
CASSLVRESYEQYF TGTGCCAGCAGCTTGGTGCGGGAGAGCTACGAGCAGTACTTC . TRBJ2-7 TRBD2 TRBV5-4
CASSDSAGVGANVLTF TGTGCCAGCAGTGACTCGGCGGGGGTTGGGGCCAACGTCCTGACTTTC . TRBJ2-6 TRBD2 TRBV6-4
CASSSVSGISQPQHF TGTGCCAGCAGTTCTGTATCAGGCATATCTCAGCCCCAGCATTTT . TRBJ1-5 . TRBV27
CASSQKPGLAGYNEQFF TGCGCCAGCAGTCAAAAACCGGGACTAGCGGGCTACAATGAGCAGTTCTTC . TRBJ2-1 TRBD2 TRBV23-1
CASSQEKGREQYF TGCGCCAGCAGCCAAGAAAAGGGAAGGGAGCAGTACTTC . TRBJ2-7 . TRBV4-1
CASAGEANEKLFF TGTGCCAGCGCCGGCGAGGCTAATGAAAAACTGTTTTTT . TRBJ1-4 . TRBV9
CASSPPSLRETQYF TGTGCCAGCTCACCACCGTCATTACGGGAGACCCAGTACTTC . TRBJ2-5 . TRBV18
CASSAGVADTQYF TGTGCCAGCAGTGCGGGAGTGGCAGATACGCAGTATTTT . TRBJ2-3 TRBD2 TRBV6-5